This TCR beta chain was documented in a study of blood T cells in healthy people across ages. The use of a sample-barcoded 5' primer and a J-beta primer mix characterized a second PCR of roughly 7 to 11 cycles. TCRdb re-derived calls from the 5' RACE reads in MiXCR, one entry per CDR3 protein. The sample lists roughly 2 million distinct CDR3 sequences, roughly 50% occurring once. The CDR3 loop spans 14 amino acids. V was clipped by 6 bases and J by 0 bases, with 11 bases between them. Germline V gene data show CDR1 as DFQATT and CDR2 as SNEGSKA (reference sequence). Aged roughly 6 to 95, donors were systemically healthy Caucasians from Russia.

What was sequenced was blood. The TCR originated in a woman in her thirties or forties in good health. The genes are TRBV20-1 and TRBJ2-2; the D gene is possibly TRBD1 (5 bases). This CDR3 is CSAWGAPNTGELFF. Here the CDR3 DNA reads TGCAGTGCCTGGGGCGCCCCGAACACCGGGGAGCTGTTTTTT.